This TCR beta chain was recovered during a study of monozygotic twins with inflammatory bowel disease. The CDR3 is 15 residues long. The germline V gene has CDR1 SQVTM and CDR2 ANQGSEA. No T cells were sorted before total RNA was taken from whole blood. TCRdb re-called the 5' RACE reads and catalogs CDR3 proteins one per entry, DNA excluded. This table lists about 420,000 distinct CDR3 sequences. The J gene is TRBJ2-2, the V gene TRBV29-1; there is no DNA to check the TCRdb D call of TRBD2. This receptor was obtained from a human donor with ulcerative colitis or Crohn's disease, or a healthy co-twin of an affected twin (not recorded which). Source material: blood. The CDR3: CSVEDQRAATGELFF.